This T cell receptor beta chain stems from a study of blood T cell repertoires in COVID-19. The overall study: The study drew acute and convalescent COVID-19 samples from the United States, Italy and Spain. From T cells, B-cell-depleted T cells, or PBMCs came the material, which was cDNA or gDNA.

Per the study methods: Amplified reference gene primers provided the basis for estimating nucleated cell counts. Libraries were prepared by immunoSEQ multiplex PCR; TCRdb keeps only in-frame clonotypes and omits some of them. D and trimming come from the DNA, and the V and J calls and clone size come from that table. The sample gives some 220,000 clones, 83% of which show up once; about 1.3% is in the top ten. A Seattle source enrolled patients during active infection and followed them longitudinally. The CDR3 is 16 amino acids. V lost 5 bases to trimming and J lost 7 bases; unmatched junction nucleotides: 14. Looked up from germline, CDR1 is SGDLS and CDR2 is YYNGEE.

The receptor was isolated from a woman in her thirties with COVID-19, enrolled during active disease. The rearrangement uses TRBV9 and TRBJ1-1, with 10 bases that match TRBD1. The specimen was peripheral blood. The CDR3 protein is CASSPIWGQGQDEAFF. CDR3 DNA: TGTGCCAGCAGTCCCATTTGGGGACAGGGGCAAGATGAAGCTTTCTTT.